This is a list of T cell receptor beta chains from one sample in a study of graft-versus-host responses after intestinal transplantation. This table comes from immunoSEQ multiplex PCR, and its TCRdb copy is limited to in-frame clones, with some not included. The sample has around 2,200 clones; 29% are singletons. This specimen was alloreactive CD8+ T cells from a mixed lymphocyte reaction culture, taken before transplantation. Receptors were obtained from a human patient who was an organ donor for intestinal transplantation. The CDR3 runs from the conserved cysteine through the conserved F or W. D genes are given only for firm matches. For some rows the clone size is stated as once, few or many, or as a class when expanded; others skip it.

V: TRBV19; length: 13; J: TRBJ2-7; D: TRBD1; size: few; DNA: TGTGCCAGCACGGACAGGGCTTCCTACGAGCAGTACTTC; CDR3: CASTDRASYEQYF
V: TRBV7-9; length: 16; J: TRBJ2-3; D: TRBD2; size: .; DNA: TGTGCCACCTCCCTACGTATAGCGGGCGGAACAGATACGCAGTATTTT; CDR3: CATSLRIAGGTDTQYF
V: TRBV4-1; length: 15; J: TRBJ2-3; D: TRBD1; size: .; DNA: TGCGCCAGCAGCCACGGTCCGACAGGGACAGATACGCAGTATTTT; CDR3: CASSHGPTGTDTQYF
V: TRBV9; length: 13; J: TRBJ2-3; D: TRBD2; size: .; DNA: TGTGCCAGCAACAGCGGGGGCACAGATACGCAGTATTTT; CDR3: CASNSGGTDTQYF
V: TRBV5-1; length: 15; J: TRBJ2-1; D: TRBD2; size: few; DNA: TGCGCCAGCAGTCCGACTAGCGGGGGCCACAATGAGCAGTTCTTC; CDR3: CASSPTSGGHNEQFF
V: TRBV7-9; length: 15; J: TRBJ2-1; D: .; size: .; DNA: TGTGCCAGCAGCCCCAGCCTAGGCCCCTACAATGAGCAGTTCTTC; CDR3: CASSPSLGPYNEQFF
V: TRBV19; length: 18; J: TRBJ2-3; D: TRBD1; size: few; DNA: TGTGCCAGTAGTCGTCGCCTTAGGACAGGGCGTGCGACAGATACGCAGTATTTT; CDR3: CASSRRLRTGRATDTQYF
V: TRBV11-2; length: 15; J: TRBJ2-3; D: .; size: few; DNA: TGTGCCAGCAGCTTAGGTCCCAGGGTTGGAGATACGCAGTATTTT; CDR3: CASSLGPRVGDTQYF
V: TRBV14; length: 20; J: TRBJ1-1; D: .; size: .; DNA: TGTGCCAGCAGCCAAGTAGGAGGAAGAAAGGTTTCGATTTTGAACACTGAAGCTTTCTTT; CDR3: CASSQVGGRKVSILNTEAFF
V: TRBV14; length: 14; J: TRBJ1-6; D: .; size: few; DNA: TGTGCCAGCAGCCGGACTCGCTATAATTCACCCCTCCACTTT; CDR3: CASSRTRYNSPLHF
V: TRBV4-1; length: 14; J: TRBJ1-1; D: .; size: .; DNA: TGCGCCAGCAGCCAAGCGGGGTCTCACACTGAAGCTTTCTTT; CDR3: CASSQAGSHTEAFF
V: TRBV4-2; length: 14; J: TRBJ2-7; D: .; size: few; DNA: TGTGCCAGCAGTATAGCAGGGACTTCCTACGAGCAGTACTTC; CDR3: CASSIAGTSYEQYF
V: TRBV27; length: 16; J: TRBJ2-1; D: TRBD2; size: few; DNA: TGTGCCAGCAGTATATTAGCGGGGGGGCTCAACAATGAGCAGTTCTTC; CDR3: CASSILAGGLNNEQFF
V: TRBV6-6; length: 13; J: TRBJ1-6; D: .; size: medium-sized; DNA: TGTGCCAGCAAGCGGGAAAACTATTCACCCCTCCACTTT; CDR3: CASKRENYSPLHF
V: TRBV2; length: 14; J: TRBJ2-1; D: TRBD2; size: few; DNA: TGTGCCACCCTCCAGCCGACTAGCGGTGTTGAGCAGTTCTTC; CDR3: CATLQPTSGVEQFF
V: TRBV5-1; length: 11; J: TRBJ2-5; D: .; size: .; DNA: TGCGCCAGCAGCTTGCGGGAGACCCAGTACTTC; CDR3: CASSLRETQYF
V: TRBV6-5; length: 15; J: TRBJ2-3; D: TRBD2; size: .; DNA: TGTGCCAGCAGTTGGACTAGCGGGGGGGCCGATACGCAGTATTTT; CDR3: CASSWTSGGADTQYF
V: TRBV18; length: 13; J: TRBJ1-4; D: TRBD1; size: .; DNA: TGTGCCAGCTCACCAGGGGCAGGGGGAAAACTGTTTTTT; CDR3: CASSPGAGGKLFF
V: TRBV5-1; length: 14; J: TRBJ2-7; D: .; size: large; DNA: TGCGCCAGCAGCTTGGGCTGGGCAGACTACGAGCAGTACTTC; CDR3: CASSLGWADYEQYF
V: TRBV4-1; length: 15; J: TRBJ2-7; D: TRBD1; size: .; DNA: TGCGCCAGCAGCCAAGTCGGACAGGGAACCTACGAGCAGTACTTC; CDR3: CASSQVGQGTYEQYF
V: TRBV4-1; length: 16; J: TRBJ2-4; D: .; size: .; DNA: TGCGCCAGCAGCCACGGACGGACAGTAGCCAAAAACATTCAGTACTTC; CDR3: CASSHGRTVAKNIQYF
V: TRBV30; length: 13; J: TRBJ2-7; D: .; size: few; DNA: TGTGCCTGGAGTTACCAGGGGCATAACGAGCAGTACTTC; CDR3: CAWSYQGHNEQYF
V: TRBV9; length: 15; J: TRBJ2-7; D: .; size: .; DNA: TGTGCCAGCAGCCCGACAGGTTTGAGCTCCTACGAGCAGTACTTC; CDR3: CASSPTGLSSYEQYF
V: TRBV5-3; length: 19; J: TRBJ1-5; D: TRBD1; size: .; DNA: TGTGCCAGAAGCTTAGCCCCTTCATCCGGGACAGGGATCAATCAGCCCCAGCATTTT; CDR3: CARSLAPSSGTGINQPQHF
V: TRBV4-2; length: 15; J: TRBJ2-7; D: .; size: .; DNA: TGTGCCAGCAGCCAAGCTCTGGGCAGGGGATACGAGCAGTACTTC; CDR3: CASSQALGRGYEQYF
V: TRBV27; length: 17; J: TRBJ2-1; D: TRBD2; size: .; DNA: TGTGCCAGCAGTTCCATAGCGGGCGGGAGCTCCTACAATGAGCAGTTCTTC; CDR3: CASSSIAGGSSYNEQFF
V: TRBV7-9; length: 16; J: TRBJ2-3; D: TRBD2; size: few; DNA: TGTGCCAGCAGCTGGGGACTAGCGGCTAGCACAGATACGCAGTATTTT; CDR3: CASSWGLAASTDTQYF
V: TRBV5-1; length: 16; J: TRBJ2-7; D: TRBD2; size: .; DNA: TGCGCCAGCAGCCCGGGACTAGCGGGGCCCTACTACGAGCAGTACTTC; CDR3: CASSPGLAGPYYEQYF
V: TRBV6-6; length: 15; J: TRBJ1-5; D: .; size: .; DNA: TGTGCCAGCAGTTATTTTCAGGTTAGCAATCAGCCCCAGCATTTT; CDR3: CASSYFQVSNQPQHF
V: TRBV7-6; length: 17; J: TRBJ2-3; D: TRBD2; size: .; DNA: TGTGCCAGCAGCTTCCCCTTAGCGGGGGGATACACAGATACGCAGTATTTT; CDR3: CASSFPLAGGYTDTQYF
V: TRBV11-3; length: 18; J: TRBJ2-6; D: .; size: .; DNA: TGTGCCAGCAGCCCGACCATCTCTCGACAAAGTCGGGCCAACGTCCTGACTTTC; CDR3: CASSPTISRQSRANVLTF
V: TRBV10-3; length: 13; J: TRBJ2-3; D: TRBD2; size: .; DNA: TGTGCCACCGGGACTAGCGGTACAGATACGCAGTATTTT; CDR3: CATGTSGTDTQYF
V: TRBV7-9; length: 13; J: TRBJ2-7; D: .; size: few; DNA: TGTGCCAGCAGCCCAAACGACAGGTACGAGCAGTACTTC; CDR3: CASSPNDRYEQYF
V: TRBV7-3; length: 15; J: TRBJ2-3; D: .; size: .; DNA: TGTGCCAGCAGCACTACAGGAGCTAGCACAGATACGCAGTATTTT; CDR3: CASSTTGASTDTQYF
V: TRBV28; length: 13; J: TRBJ2-7; D: TRBD1; size: .; DNA: TGTGCCGCACGGACAGGGACCTCCTACGAGCAGTACTTC; CDR3: CAARTGTSYEQYF
V: TRBV27; length: 17; J: TRBJ2-3; D: TRBD2; size: .; DNA: TGTGCCAGCAGTTTTCTGCTAGCGGGGGGAGGGGACAGAACGCAGTATTTT; CDR3: CASSFLLAGGGDRTQYF
V: TRBV10-3; length: 16; J: TRBJ2-5; D: .; size: .; DNA: TGTGCCATCAGTGAGTACCAGCGTTCGGTACAAGAGACCCAGTACTTC; CDR3: CAISEYQRSVQETQYF
V: TRBV5-6; length: 16; J: TRBJ2-3; D: TRBD1; size: .; DNA: TGTGCCAGCAGCGTCGCCGGGACAGGGGTTTCAGATACGCAGTATTTT; CDR3: CASSVAGTGVSDTQYF
V: TRBV27; length: 15; J: TRBJ2-7; D: TRBD1; size: .; DNA: TGTGCCAGCAGTTTATCGGGGACAGGGGCAGGAGAGCAGTACTTC; CDR3: CASSLSGTGAGEQYF
V: TRBV14; length: 16; J: TRBJ2-5; D: .; size: few; DNA: TGTGCCAGCAGCCAAGCTCTCGGGTGGGAGAGGGAGACCCAGTACTTC; CDR3: CASSQALGWERETQYF
V: TRBV19; length: 15; J: TRBJ1-2; D: .; size: .; DNA: TGTGCCAGTATGCCAGGGTTTCCTTACGTCGATGGCTACACCTTC; CDR3: CASMPGFPYVDGYTF
V: TRBV19; length: 14; J: TRBJ1-2; D: .; size: .; DNA: TGTGCCAGTAGTATCGGTCCACAGAACTATGGCTACACCTTC; CDR3: CASSIGPQNYGYTF
V: TRBV29-1; length: 14; J: TRBJ2-5; D: TRBD1; size: .; DNA: TGCAGCGTTGAAGTAGGGGGCGAGGGGGAGACCCAGTACTTC; CDR3: CSVEVGGEGETQYF
V: TRBV27; length: 16; J: TRBJ2-1; D: TRBD2; size: .; DNA: TGTGCCAGCAGTTCACTGGGACTAGCGGGGACGCAGGAGCAGTTCTTC; CDR3: CASSSLGLAGTQEQFF
V: TRBV13; length: 14; J: TRBJ2-7; D: TRBD2; size: .; DNA: TGTGCCAGCAGCAGCGGGCTAGCGGCCTACGAGCAGTACTTC; CDR3: CASSSGLAAYEQYF
V: TRBV4-3; length: 17; J: TRBJ2-1; D: TRBD2; size: medium-sized; DNA: TGCGCCAGCAGCCAATCTGAGTGGACTAGCGGGGTGAATGAGCAGTTCTTC; CDR3: CASSQSEWTSGVNEQFF
V: TRBV5-4; length: 13; J: TRBJ1-1; D: .; size: .; DNA: TGTGCCAGCAGCGTCACGGGGAACACTGAAGCTTTCTTT; CDR3: CASSVTGNTEAFF
V: TRBV11-2; length: 15; J: TRBJ1-2; D: .; size: few; DNA: TGTGCCAGCAGAGGACAGACGATAAATTGGTATGGCTACACCTTC; CDR3: CASRGQTINWYGYTF
V: TRBV10-3; length: 13; J: TRBJ1-2; D: .; size: medium-sized; DNA: TGTGCCATCAGGTACAGCCGGCCCTATGGCTACACCTTC; CDR3: CAIRYSRPYGYTF
V: TRBV10-3; length: 16; J: TRBJ2-3; D: TRBD2; size: .; DNA: TGTGCCATCAGTGAGCCATCTAGCGGGGGATCAGATACGCAGTATTTT; CDR3: CAISEPSSGGSDTQYF
V: TRBV4-2; length: 16; J: TRBJ1-4; D: .; size: .; DNA: TGTGCCAGCAGCCTGCTGGGCGATGCAACTAATGAAAAACTGTTTTTT; CDR3: CASSLLGDATNEKLFF
V: TRBV7-9; length: 14; J: TRBJ1-1; D: .; size: few; DNA: TGTGCCAGCAGCTTCGTCGTAAGGGGCACTGAAGCTTTCTTT; CDR3: CASSFVVRGTEAFF